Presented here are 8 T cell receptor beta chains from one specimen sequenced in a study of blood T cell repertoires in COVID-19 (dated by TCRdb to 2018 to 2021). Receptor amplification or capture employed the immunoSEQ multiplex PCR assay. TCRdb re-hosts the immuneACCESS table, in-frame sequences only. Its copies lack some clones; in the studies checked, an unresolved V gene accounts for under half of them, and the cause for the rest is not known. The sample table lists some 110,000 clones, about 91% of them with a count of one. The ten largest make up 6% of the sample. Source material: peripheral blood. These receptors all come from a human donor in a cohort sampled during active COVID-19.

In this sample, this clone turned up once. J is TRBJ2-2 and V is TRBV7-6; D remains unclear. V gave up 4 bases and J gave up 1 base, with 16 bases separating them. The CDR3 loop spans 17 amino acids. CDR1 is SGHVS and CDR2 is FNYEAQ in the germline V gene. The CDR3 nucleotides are TGTGCCAGCAGCTCCCGGTTGGTAGTTCAGAACACCGGGGAGCTGTTTTTT. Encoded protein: CASSSRLVVQNTGELFF. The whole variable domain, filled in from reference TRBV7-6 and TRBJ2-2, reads GAGVSQSPRYKVTKRGQDVALRCDPISGHVSLYWYRQALGQGPEFLTYFNYEAQQDKSGLPNDRFSAERPEGSISTLTIQRTEQRDSAMYRCASSSRLVVQNTGELFFGEGSRLTVL.

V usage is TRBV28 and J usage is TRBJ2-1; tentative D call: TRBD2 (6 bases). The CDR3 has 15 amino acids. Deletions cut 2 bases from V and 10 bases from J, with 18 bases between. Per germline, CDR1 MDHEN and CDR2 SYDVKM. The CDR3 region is CASSLRGGGMVEQFF. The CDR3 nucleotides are TGTGCCAGCAGTTTACGTGGGGGAGGTATGGTAGAGCAGTTCTTC. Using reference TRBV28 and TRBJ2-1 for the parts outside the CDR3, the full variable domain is DVKVTQSSRYLVKRTGEKVFLECVQDMDHENMFWYRQDPGLGLRLIYFSYDVKMKEKGDIPEGYSVSREKKERFSLILESASTNQTSMYLCASSLRGGGMVEQFFGPGTRLTVL.

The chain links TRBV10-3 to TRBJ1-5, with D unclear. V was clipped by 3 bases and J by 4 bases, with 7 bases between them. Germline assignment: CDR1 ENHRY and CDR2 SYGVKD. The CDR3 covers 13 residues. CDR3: CAISDGENQPQHF. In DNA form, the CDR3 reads TGTGCCATCAGTGATGGGGAGAATCAGCCCCAGCATTTT.

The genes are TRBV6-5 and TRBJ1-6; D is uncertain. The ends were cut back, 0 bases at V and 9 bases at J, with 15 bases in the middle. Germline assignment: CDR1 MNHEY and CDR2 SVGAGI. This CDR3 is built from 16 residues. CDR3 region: CASSYSRGGRTSPLHF. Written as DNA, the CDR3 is TGTGCCAGCAGTTACTCTCGGGGAGGTAGGACTTCACCCCTCCACTTT.

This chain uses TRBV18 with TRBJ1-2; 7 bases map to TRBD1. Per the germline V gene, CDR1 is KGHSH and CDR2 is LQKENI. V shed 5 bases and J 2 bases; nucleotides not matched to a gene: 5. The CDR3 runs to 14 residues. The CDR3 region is CASSSKQGNYGYTF. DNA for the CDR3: TGTGCCAGCTCATCGAAACAGGGGAACTATGGCTACACCTTC. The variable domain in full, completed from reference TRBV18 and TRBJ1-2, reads NAGVMQNPRHLVRRRGQEARLRCSPMKGHSHVYWYRQLPEEGLKFMVYLQKENIIDESGMPKERFSAEFPKEGPSILRIQQVVRGDSAAYFCASSSKQGNYGYTFGSGTRLTVV.

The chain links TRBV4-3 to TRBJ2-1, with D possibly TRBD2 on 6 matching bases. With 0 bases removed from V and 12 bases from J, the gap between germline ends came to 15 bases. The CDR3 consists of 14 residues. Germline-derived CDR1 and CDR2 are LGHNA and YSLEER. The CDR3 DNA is TGCGCCAGCAGCCAAGATCCCCGTCCGGAGGGGCAGTTCTTC. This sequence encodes CASSQDPRPEGQFF.

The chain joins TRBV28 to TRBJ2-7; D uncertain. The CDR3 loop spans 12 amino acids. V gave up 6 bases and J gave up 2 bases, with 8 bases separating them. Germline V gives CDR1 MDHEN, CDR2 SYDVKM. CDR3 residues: CASSGSTYEQYF. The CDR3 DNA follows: TGTGCCAGCAGCGGTAGCACCTACGAGCAGTACTTC.

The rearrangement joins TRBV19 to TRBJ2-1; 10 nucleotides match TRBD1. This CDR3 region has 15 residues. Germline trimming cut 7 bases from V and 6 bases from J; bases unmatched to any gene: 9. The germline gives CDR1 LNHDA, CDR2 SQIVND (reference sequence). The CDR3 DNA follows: TGTGCCAGTACCCCAGACAGGGGGCTCCGCAATGAGCAGTTCTTC. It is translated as CASTPDRGLRNEQFF.